This T cell receptor (beta chain) stems from a study of early T cells in non-severe SARS-CoV-2 infection. The wider study: The chains were unpaired, and the sequenced material was bulk RNA from unsorted whole blood. Regarding the study as a whole: Anti-spike CD8 specificities were favored by VDJdb matching, whose results missed private and CD4 specificities.

This clonotype was seen repeatedly, ten times or more. No antigen is known for it. V dropped 4 bases and J dropped 2 bases, with 12 bases sitting between them. In germline, CDR1 is SGHVS, CDR2 FNYEAQ. CDR3 size: 14 residues. Molecules of cDNA were individually given unique molecular identifiers that were attached to them. One entry per CDR3 protein, called by TCRdb with MiXCR from the 5' RACE reads. The sample has 65,000 to 75,000 distinct CDR3 sequences; around a tenth are singletons. The sample was whole blood. J is TRBJ2-7 and V is TRBV7-6; TRBD2 is a possible D gene (5 bases). The source of this sequence is an adult who was a healthcare worker with PCR-confirmed SARS-CoV-2 infection or an uninfected control (not recorded which). In nucleotides, the CDR3 is TGTGCCAGCAGCTCAGTGGACGGGACCTACGAGCAGTACTTC. Encoded protein: CASSSVDGTYEQYF.